This TCR beta chain was sequenced in a study of blood T cell repertoires in COVID-19. Study-level background: Specimens from acute and convalescent COVID-19 originated in the United States, Italy and Spain. The analysed material was cDNA or gDNA that came from T cells, B-cell-depleted T cells, or PBMCs.

Per the original data handling: Amplification from reference gene primers served as the basis for estimated nucleated cell counts. Using immunoSEQ multiplex PCR, the repertoire was profiled, and TCRdb retains in-frame clones only, with some absent. The V and J calls and clone size were taken over from that table, and D and trimming were inferred from the DNA. The table includes fewer than 80,000 clones, about four fifths detected once. CDR1 and CDR2 (germline): MDHEN, SYDVKM. There are 14 residues in the CDR3. Germline trimming cut 1 base from V and 5 bases from J; bases unmatched to any gene: 3. This clone showed up just a few times.

The sequence derives from a human donor in a cohort sampled during active COVID-19. The source material was peripheral blood. The chain links TRBV28 to TRBJ1-2; 8 bases map to TRBD1. CDR3: CASSLYRGSYGYTF. The CDR3 coding sequence is TGTGCCAGCAGTTTATACAGGGGGTCATATGGCTACACCTTC.